The next 30 T cell receptor beta chains were all read from a single sample in a study of cytomegalovirus exposure and HLA in healthy donors. PCR primers comprised 60 Vbeta and 13 Jbeta primers. The data were produced by immunoSEQ multiplex PCR, yet TCRdb's version contains in-frame clones alone and is incomplete. In the table there are about 250,000 clones, about 85% of which are singletons. Sequenced input: PBMCs. All receptors come from a girl aged 2-10 years in good health and CMV-seronegative.

The CDR3 is CATSRQGREAFF. The CDR3 DNA reads TGTGCCACCAGCAGACAGGGCCGTGAAGCTTTCTTT. The chain couples TRBV15 to TRBJ1-1; D perhaps matches TRBD1 (5 bases). The germline gives CDR1 LNHNV, CDR2 YYDKDF (reference sequence). CDR3 length: 12 amino acids. V lost 2 bases and J 7 bases, leaving 8 bases between the germline ends.

This chain links TRBV9 with TRBJ1-2; 7 nucleotides match TRBD1. The CDR3 extends over 11 amino acids. The V and J ends lost 7 bases and 5 bases, in that order; junction bases with no gene match: 2. Germline CDR1 SGDLS, CDR2 YYNGEE. CDR3 sequence (DNA): TGTGCCAGCGGGACAGCTTATGGCTACACCTTC. Protein: CASGTAYGYTF.

The V gene is TRBV29-1, the J gene TRBJ2-5; 7 bases fit TRBD2. The CDR3 is 12 residues long. Looked up from germline, CDR1 is SQVTM and CDR2 is ANQGSEA. V was clipped by 5 bases and J by 5 bases; unmatched bases: 5. CDR3 protein: CSVWDYEETQYF. CDR3 bases: TGCAGCGTTTGGGACTACGAGGAGACCCAGTACTTC. Based on the CDR3 plus reference TRBV29-1 and TRBJ2-5, the full variable domain is SAVISQKPSRDICQRGTSLTIQCQVDSQVTMMFWYRQQPGQSLTLIATANQGSEATYESGFVIDKFPISRPNLTFSTLTVSNMSPEDSSIYLCSVWDYEETQYFGPGTRLLVL.

V is TRBV30 and J is TRBJ2-3, with 9 nucleotides matching TRBD1. V lost 5 bases, J lost 4 bases, and 13 bases stayed unmatched. The length of the CDR3 is 16 residues. The germline V gene encodes CDR1 GTSNPN and CDR2 SVGIG (reference sequence). CDR3: CAWGEWGTGKADTQYF. The CDR3 DNA sequence: TGTGCCTGGGGGGAGTGGGGGACAGGGAAAGCAGATACGCAGTATTTT.

The V call is TRBV29-1, the J call TRBJ1-1; D is ambiguous. V was cut by 3 bases and J by 4 bases, with 9 bases left in between. Germline CDR1 SQVTM, CDR2 ANQGSEA. This CDR3 comprises 12 residues. The CDR3 region has the DNA TGCAGCGTTGACAGGTCCGTCACTGAAGCTTTCTTT. Its translation is CSVDRSVTEAFF.

This clone was picked up one time. J is TRBJ2-7 and V is TRBV5-1, with D unresolved. The V gene's germline CDR1 is SGHRS and CDR2 YFSETQ. V lost 0 bases, J lost 5 bases, and 12 bases lay in between. This CDR3 contains 14 residues. Here the CDR3 reads CASSLEWRANEQYF. For the CDR3, the DNA is TGCGCCAGCAGCTTGGAATGGAGAGCCAACGAGCAGTACTTC.

The gene calls are TRBV23-1 and TRBJ2-7; TRBD1 is a possible D gene (6 bases). TRBV23-1 is classed as an ORF, of uncertain function. There are 15 residues in the CDR3. The V gene lost 2 bases and the J gene lost 4 bases, with 15 bases spanning the gap. This CDR3 is CASSQRHRASYEQYF. The CDR3 DNA reads as TGCGCCAGCAGTCAACGTCACAGGGCAAGTTACGAGCAGTACTTC.

The chain employs TRBV30 and TRBJ1-6, with 7 nucleotides matching TRBD1. The CDR3 consists of 13 residues. The junction had 0 bases not matched to a gene; V was cut back by 4 bases and J by 3 bases. Germline CDR1 GTSNPN, CDR2 SVGIG (reference sequence). CDR3 in DNA: TGTGCCTGGACAGGGGGCTATAATTCACCCCTCCACTTT. Protein: CAWTGGYNSPLHF.

This clone was observed a single time. The chain has TRBV20-1 and TRBJ2-7; D ambiguous. CDR1 and CDR2 (germline): DFQATT, SNEGSKA (reference sequence). The CDR3 length is 9 residues. CDR3: CPNLPGQYF. The CDR3 region has the DNA TGCCCTAACCTGCCGGGGCAGTACTTC.

This clone was counted a single time. This sequence joins TRBV5-6 and TRBJ2-2; TRBD2 agrees at 11 bases. The germline V gene has CDR1 SGHDT and CDR2 YYEEEE. CDR3 size: 18 residues. Losses at the gene ends were 0 bases for V and 2 bases for J; bases not matched to a gene: 6. The CDR3 reads CASSLVAGGLINTGELFF. The DNA of the CDR3 is TGTGCCAGCAGCTTGGTAGCGGGGGGGCTGATTAACACCGGGGAGCTGTTTTTT.

In DNA, the CDR3 is TGCGCCAGCAGCCAAACCAGGGGTGGGGAAGAGACCCAGTACTTC. This gives the protein CASSQTRGGEETQYF. This chain connects TRBV4-1 to TRBJ2-5, with a weak D call TRBD1 (6 bases). Trimming removed 2 bases at V and 3 bases at J, with 13 bases between. CDR1 and CDR2 from the germline V gene are MGHRA and YSYEKL. The CDR3 spans 15 residues.

The chain carries TRBV19 and TRBJ2-1, with TRBD2 matching 7 bases. This CDR3 region has 13 residues. With V trimmed by 6 bases and J by 6 bases, 5 bases remained unmatched. Germline CDR1 LNHDA, CDR2 SQIVND (reference sequence). The CDR3 DNA is TGTGCCAGTAGCTTGACTAGCCGCAATGAGCAGTTCTTC. The encoded protein is CASSLTSRNEQFF.

The gene calls are TRBV9 and TRBJ1-3; tentative D call: TRBD1 (5 bases). V was trimmed by 0 bases and J by 3 bases, leaving 7 bases between them. CDR3 size: 14 residues. CDR1 and CDR2 (germline): SGDLS, YYNGEE. The DNA for the CDR3 is TGTGCCAGCAGCGTAGAAGGGGTTGGAAACACCATATATTTT. As protein: CASSVEGVGNTIYF.

CDR3 nucleotide sequence: TGTGCCAGCAGCTTGCAGCGGGGGGCCTCCTACGAGCAGTACTTC. Amino acids: CASSLQRGASYEQYF. The gene calls are TRBV5-8 and TRBJ2-5, with 9 bases fitting TRBD2. The J call is uncertain, as TRBJ2-7 better fits the DNA end. The CDR3 spans 15 residues. The germline CDR1 and CDR2 sequences are SGHTS and YDEGEE.

The chain combines TRBV18 with TRBJ1-3, with D hard to call. Trimming shortened V by 2 bases and J by 0 bases, and 8 bases separated the two germline ends. CDR1 and CDR2 (germline): KGHSH, LQKENI. CDR3 length equals 15 residues. CDR3 DNA sequence: TGTGCCAGCTCACCAGGGGAGAGCTCTGGAAACACCATATATTTT. Its protein product is CASSPGESSGNTIYF.

The gene calls are TRBV5-4 and TRBJ2-5; TRBD1 matches at 7 bases. The better agreement between TRBJ2-7 and the DNA end casts doubt on the J call. Germline V gene data show CDR1 as SGHNT and CDR2 as YYREEE (reference sequence). The CDR3 extends over 14 amino acids. CDR3 nucleotide sequence: TGTGCCAGCAGCAACGACAGGGTTTGGCTCGAGCAGTACTTC. Residues: CASSNDRVWLEQYF.

V usage is TRBV19 and J usage is TRBJ2-1; 12 positions agree with TRBD2. V gave up 7 bases and J gave up 4 bases; unmatched junction bases: 2. The CDR3 consists of 14 residues. CDR1 is LNHDA, CDR2 SQIVND, per germline (reference sequence). CDR3 DNA sequence: TGTGCCAGTACAGGACTAGCGGGGTACAATGAGCAGTTCTTC. Its translation: CASTGLAGYNEQFF. Full variable domain (remainder filled in from reference TRBV19 and TRBJ2-1): DGGITQSPKYLFRKEGQNVTLSCEQNLNHDAMYWYRQDPGQGLRLIYYSQIVNDFQKGDIAEGYSVSREKKESFPLTVTSAQKNPTAFYLCASTGLAGYNEQFFGPGTRLTVL.

The V call is TRBV5-1, the J call TRBJ2-7; maybe TRBD2 (6 bases). V gave up 1 base and J gave up 3 bases, with 8 bases separating them. CDR1 and CDR2 (germline): SGHRS, YFSETQ. This CDR3 has 13 residues. In nucleotides, the CDR3 is TGCGCCAGCAGCTTGACGGGACTCTACGAGCAGTACTTC. Its translation is CASSLTGLYEQYF.

This rearrangement joins TRBV5-6 to TRBJ2-3; 7 nucleotides agree with TRBD2. The CDR3 is 14 amino acids. Looked up from germline, CDR1 is SGHDT and CDR2 is YYEEEE. J was trimmed by 1 base and V by 4 bases; bases with no gene match: 3. The CDR3 region has the DNA TGTGCCAGCAGCAGACGGGGGGGCACAGATACGCAGTATTTT. Translation: CASSRRGGTDTQYF.

The chain couples TRBV14 to TRBJ1-2; D perhaps matches TRBD1 (6 bases). The CDR3 sequence is 14 residues long. V dropped 3 bases and J dropped 3 bases, with 11 bases sitting between them. Germline-derived CDR1 and CDR2 are SGHDN and FVKESK. CDR3 protein: CASSHRGTHYGYTF. The DNA of the CDR3 is TGTGCCAGCAGCCATAGGGGGACCCACTATGGCTACACCTTC. The whole variable domain, remainder taken from reference TRBV14 and TRBJ1-2, is EAGVTQFPSHSVIEKGQTVTLRCDPISGHDNLYWYRRVMGKEIKFLLHFVKESKQDESGMPNNRFLAERTGGTYSTLKVQPAELEDSGVYFCASSHRGTHYGYTFGSGTRLTVV.

The genes are TRBV25-1 and TRBJ2-1; no reliable D call. This CDR3 has 11 amino acids. Per the germline V gene, CDR1 is MGHDK and CDR2 is SYGVNS. V was cut by 4 bases and J by 7 bases, with 5 bases left in between. CDR3 sequence (DNA): TGTGCCAGCAGTGTAGAAAATGAGCAGTTCTTC. The encoded protein is CASSVENEQFF.

J is TRBJ1-5 and V is TRBV6-6; D possibly corresponds to TRBD1 (6 bases). The V end lost 8 bases, the J end lost 1 base, and 15 bases lay between the germline ends. The CDR3 runs 15 residues. The germline V gene has CDR1 MNHNY and CDR2 SVGAGI (reference sequence). CDR3 sequence: CASSKQGTSNQPQHF. The CDR3 DNA follows: TGTGCCAGCTCAAAACAGGGTACAAGCAATCAGCCCCAGCATTTT.

The count of this clone is one. The chain carries TRBV27 and TRBJ2-1, with 14 bases aligning to TRBD2. CDR1 MNHEY and CDR2 SMNVEV come from the germline V gene (reference sequence). The CDR3 is 15 residues long. V shed 0 bases and J 9 bases; nucleotides not matched to a gene: 1. As DNA, the CDR3 is TGTGCCAGCAGTTTATCGACTAGCGGGAGGGGTGAGCAGTTCTTC. It encodes CASSLSTSGRGEQFF.

This chain connects TRBV4-2 to TRBJ2-4; 10 bases match TRBD2. The V gene's germline CDR1 is LGHNA and CDR2 YNFKEQ. The CDR3 is made up of 19 amino acids. J gave up 1 base and V 1 base, and 10 bases lay outside the gene matches. In DNA form, the CDR3 reads TGTGCCAGCAGCCAAGTTCTAGCGGGGGAACGGAGGGCCAAAAACATTCAGTACTTC. It yields the protein CASSQVLAGERRAKNIQYF.

The gene calls are TRBV2 and TRBJ1-3; 7 positions agree with TRBD1. CDR1 SNHLY and CDR2 FYNNEI come from the germline V gene. V was pared by 6 bases and J by 0 bases, with 11 bases of the junction left unmatched. CDR3 size: 17 residues. As DNA, the CDR3 is TGTGCCAGCAGCGAATCGGGACAGCGTTTCTCTGGAAACACCATATATTTT. Protein: CASSESGQRFSGNTIYF.

The chain has TRBV6-1 and TRBJ1-1; no clear D. Germline V gene lookup returns CDR1 MNHNS and CDR2 SASEGT. V lost 2 bases and J 0 bases, leaving 10 bases between the germline ends. This CDR3 region has 15 residues. This CDR3 reads CASSEQEQMNTEAFF. Here the CDR3 DNA reads TGTGCCAGCAGTGAACAGGAACAGATGAACACTGAAGCTTTCTTT.

This sequence joins TRBV18 and TRBJ1-4; no definite D call. V was shortened by 2 bases and J by 5 bases, with 6 bases between the two germline ends. The CDR3 runs 13 residues. Germline lookup yields CDR1 KGHSH and CDR2 LQKENI. The CDR3 DNA is TGTGCCAGCTCACCAGGGAGGAATGAAAAACTGTTTTTT. Translated, it gives CASSPGRNEKLFF.

The chain links TRBV7-8 to TRBJ1-2; maybe TRBD1 (5 bases). Germline-derived CDR1 and CDR2 are SGHVS and FQNEAQ. The CDR3 has 18 amino acids. V was pared by 2 bases and J by 4 bases, with 23 bases between. In DNA, the CDR3 is TGTGCCAGCAGCTTATTGGGTCTCGTGGGTAGGGGACTCTATGGCTACACCTTC. Residues: CASSLLGLVGRGLYGYTF.

This chain uses TRBV5-6 with TRBJ1-2, with D uncertain. V was shortened by 1 base and J by 4 bases, with 8 bases between the two germline ends. The CDR3 is made up of 13 amino acids. CDR1 and CDR2 from the germline V gene are SGHDT and YYEEEE. The CDR3 here is CASSLRVFYGYTF. The CDR3 DNA sequence: TGTGCCAGCAGCTTGAGAGTATTCTATGGCTACACCTTC.

The rearrangement joins TRBV29-1 to TRBJ1-1; no reliable D call. The CDR3 runs 10 residues. CDR1 SQVTM and CDR2 ANQGSEA come from the germline V gene. V was shortened by 3 bases and J by 6 bases, with 5 bases between the two germline ends. The CDR3 DNA sequence: TGCAGCGTTGAGTCAGCTGAAGCTTTCTTT. Its protein product is CSVESAEAFF.